This T cell receptor (beta chain) is drawn from a study of T-cell memory formation after mild COVID-19. Libraries for TCRalpha and TCRbeta carried sample barcodes and unique molecular identifiers via 5'RACE. TCRdb called the 5' RACE reads again in MiXCR, with one record for every CDR3 protein. The table lists approximately 210,000 distinct CDR3 sequences, around 17% of them singletons. Study results and caveats: The appearance of some responding clones in pre-infection memory suggested that cross-reactive memory joined. Among clones peaking at day 37 in the second wave, SARS-CoV-2 specificity remained unconfirmed.

Trimming removed 0 bases from V and 1 base from J, with 9 bases in between. The germline V gene has CDR1 ENHRY and CDR2 SYGVKD. The CDR3 runs 15 residues. Details on this clonotype: Its antigen is not known.

The receptor's source is an adult woman who had mild COVID-19 (a few samples of this study predate the infection). Cell type and time point are not known. The chain combines TRBV10-3 with TRBJ1-1; no definite D call. The sequencing sample was made of PBMCs or a T cell subset sorted from them (not recorded which). CDR3 region: CAISESGTPNTEAFF. CDR3 nucleotides: TGTGCCATCAGTGAGTCGGGCACGCCGAACACTGAAGCTTTCTTT.